One sample yielded the 8 T cell receptor beta chains listed below, sequenced in a study of cytomegalovirus exposure and HLA in healthy donors. Researchers ran the PCR with 60 Vbeta and 13 Jbeta primers. Measured with immunoSEQ multiplex PCR; TCRdb has only the in-frame clones, and not every one. The sample has 150,000 to 200,000 clones, just under 80% seen once; the top ten hold approximately 2%. The sequenced material came from PBMCs. Every receptor here comes from a young woman in good health and CMV-seronegative.

The CDR3 sequence is CASCPVTGVGNTIYF. In DNA, the CDR3 is TGTGCCAGCTGCCCTGTGACAGGGGTTGGAAACACCATATATTTT. V is TRBV2 and J is TRBJ1-3; 8 bases are shared with TRBD1. The CDR3 covers 15 residues. Germline lookup yields CDR1 SNHLY and CDR2 FYNNEI. With 8 bases clipped from V and 3 bases from J, the junction kept 9 bases outside the gene matches.

As concerns this clone: The sample contains more than one DNA sequence encoding this CDR3. J is TRBJ1-1 and V is TRBV18; tentative D call: TRBD1 (5 bases). Looked up from germline, CDR1 is KGHSH and CDR2 is LQKENI. V lost 1 base to trimming and J lost 3 bases, with 9 bases between them. This CDR3 comprises 14 residues. CDR3 amino acids: CASSPLGQDTEAFF. The DNA for the CDR3 is TGTGCCAGCTCACCACTGGGGCAGGACACTGAAGCTTTCTTT.

The CDR3 loop reads CAWSVLRLAGVDEQFF. CDR3 sequence (DNA): TGTGCCTGGAGTGTACTGAGGCTAGCGGGGGTGGATGAGCAGTTCTTC. V and J are TRBV30 and TRBJ2-1; 10 nucleotides agree with TRBD2. The ends lost 0 bases at V and 8 bases at J; junction bases unmatched: 10. CDR3 length equals 16 residues. Germline values: CDR1 GTSNPN, CDR2 SVGIG (reference sequence).

This clone was recorded a few times. The V and J genes are TRBV5-1 and TRBJ1-1; 8 bases agree with TRBD1. The CDR3 loop spans 15 amino acids. Germline loops: CDR1 SGHRS, CDR2 YFSETQ. Trimming removed 2 bases from V and 4 bases from J; junction bases left unmatched: 7. CDR3 nucleotide sequence: TGCGCCAGCAGCTTAAGCCTCACAGGGGGCACTGAAGCTTTCTTT. Its protein is CASSLSLTGGTEAFF. Full variable domain (rest looked up from reference TRBV5-1 and TRBJ1-1): KAGVTQTPRYLIKTRGQQVTLSCSPISGHRSVSWYQQTPGQGLQFLFEYFSETQRNKGNFPGRFSGRQFSNSRSEMNVSTLELGDSALYLCASSLSLTGGTEAFFGQGTRLTVV.

The genes are TRBV29-1 and TRBJ2-2; weak D call: TRBD2 (5 bases). With 4 bases removed from V and 2 bases from J, the gap between germline ends came to 11 bases. The CDR3 runs 14 residues. Germline loops: CDR1 SQVTM, CDR2 ANQGSEA. The CDR3 spells CSVVPGFNTGELFF. As DNA, the CDR3 is TGCAGCGTTGTGCCGGGATTTAACACCGGGGAGCTGTTTTTT.

The V gene is TRBV2, the J gene TRBJ2-7; 7 nucleotides line up with TRBD2. This CDR3 has 16 amino acids. Unmatched junction bases numbered 9, after V lost 1 base and J lost 3 bases. The germline CDR1 and CDR2 sequences are SNHLY and FYNNEI. The CDR3 region has the DNA TGTGCCAGCAGTGAAGGGCGGTGGGGAGGGGACTACGAGCAGTACTTC. The encoded protein is CASSEGRWGGDYEQYF.

This clone was observed a few times. Written as DNA, the CDR3 is TGTGCCAGCAGTGAAGACAGGGGGGTTTACAATGAGCAGTTCTTC. Encoded protein: CASSEDRGVYNEQFF. The chain employs TRBV2 and TRBJ2-1; 8 nucleotides align to TRBD1. The junction had 3 bases not matched to a gene; V was cut back by 1 base and J by 4 bases. This CDR3 contains 15 residues. CDR1 and CDR2 from the germline V gene are SNHLY and FYNNEI. The complete variable domain, with remaining parts taken from reference TRBV2 and TRBJ2-1, reads EPEVTQTPSHQVTQMGQEVILRCVPISNHLYFYWYRQILGQKVEFLVSFYNNEISEKSEIFDDQFSVERPDGSNFTLKIRSTKLEDSAMYFCASSEDRGVYNEQFFGPGTRLTVL.

The rearrangement joins TRBV5-1 to TRBJ2-3; TRBD1 agrees at 7 bases. The germline V gene has CDR1 SGHRS and CDR2 YFSETQ. V shed 4 bases and J 1 base; nucleotides not matched to a gene: 3. The CDR3 loop spans 14 amino acids. Here the CDR3 DNA reads TGCGCCAGCAGCCGCGACAGGGGCACAGATACGCAGTATTTT. Translation: CASSRDRGTDTQYF.